This T cell receptor beta chain was obtained from a study of T-cell memory formation after mild COVID-19. TCRdb independently ran MiXCR on the 5' RACE reads; one entry per CDR3 protein. This table holds under 300,000 distinct CDR3 sequences, roughly 15% found once. The germline gives CDR1 SGHAT, CDR2 FQNNGV. CDR3 length: 15 residues. The V gene lost 2 bases and the J gene lost 7 bases, with 14 bases spanning the gap. The rearrangement links TRBV11-2 to TRBJ2-2, with TRBD2 as a possible D gene (7 bases). Sequencing input: PBMCs or a T cell subset sorted from them (not recorded which). The receptor's source is a man younger than 35 who had mild COVID-19 (a few samples of this study predate the infection). Cell type and time point are not known. CDR3 protein: CASSLRGAPNGELFF. DNA for the CDR3: TGTGCCAGCAGCTTACGGGGGGCCCCAAACGGGGAGCTGTTTTTT.